One sample yielded the 2 T cell receptor beta chains listed below, sequenced in a study of blood T cell repertoires in COVID-19. Profiled with immunoSEQ multiplex PCR; TCRdb holds only in-frame clones, not every one. The table includes a few hundred thousand clones, 86% detected once. Sequences were obtained from peripheral blood. The receptors here all came from a man between 18 and 35 years old with active or convalescent COVID-19.

Only one count was recorded for this clone. In DNA, the CDR3 is TGCGCCAGCAGCTCGAGGGAGGGGTGGAGCGAGCAGTACTTC. This sequence encodes CASSSREGWSEQYF. The gene calls are TRBV5-1 and TRBJ2-7, with 7 bases identical to TRBD2. From germline, CDR1 is SGHRS and CDR2 YFSETQ. The CDR3 consists of 14 residues. V shed 3 bases and J 6 bases; nucleotides not matched to a gene: 9.

This clone was observed a single time. The CDR3 sequence is CAIPGRQPNTEAFF. The CDR3 nucleotides are TGTGCCATCCCAGGAAGACAGCCGAACACTGAAGCTTTCTTT. The chain couples TRBV2 to TRBJ1-1, with a weak D call TRBD1 (5 bases). The length of the CDR3 is 14 residues. Looked up from germline, CDR1 is SNHLY and CDR2 is FYNNEI. Trimming removed 10 bases at V and 1 base at J, with 16 bases between.